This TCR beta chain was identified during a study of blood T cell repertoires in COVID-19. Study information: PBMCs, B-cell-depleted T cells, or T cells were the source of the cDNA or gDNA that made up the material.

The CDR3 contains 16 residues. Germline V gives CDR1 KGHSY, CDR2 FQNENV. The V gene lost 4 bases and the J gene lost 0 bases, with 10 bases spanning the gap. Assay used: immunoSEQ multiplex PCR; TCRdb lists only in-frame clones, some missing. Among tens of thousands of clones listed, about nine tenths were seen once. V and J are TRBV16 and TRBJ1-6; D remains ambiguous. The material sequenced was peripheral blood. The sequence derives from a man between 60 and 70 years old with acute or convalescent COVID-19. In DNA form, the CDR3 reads TGTGCCAGCAGCCCCACAGAAAGCTCCTATAATTCACCCCTCCACTTT. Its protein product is CASSPTESSYNSPLHF.